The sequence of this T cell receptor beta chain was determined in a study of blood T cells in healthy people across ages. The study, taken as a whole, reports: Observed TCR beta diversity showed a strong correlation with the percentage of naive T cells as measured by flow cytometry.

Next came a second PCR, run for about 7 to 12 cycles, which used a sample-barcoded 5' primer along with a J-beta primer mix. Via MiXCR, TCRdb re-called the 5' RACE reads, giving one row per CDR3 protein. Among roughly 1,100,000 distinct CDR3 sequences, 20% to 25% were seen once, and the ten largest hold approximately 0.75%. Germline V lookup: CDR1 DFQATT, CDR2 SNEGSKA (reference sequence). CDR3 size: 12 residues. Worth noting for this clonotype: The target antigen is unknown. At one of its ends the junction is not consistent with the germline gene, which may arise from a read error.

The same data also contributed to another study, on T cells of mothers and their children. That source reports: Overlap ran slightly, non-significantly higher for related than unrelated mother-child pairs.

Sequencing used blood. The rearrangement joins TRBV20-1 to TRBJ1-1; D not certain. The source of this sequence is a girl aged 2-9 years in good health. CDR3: CSARDWDTEAFF. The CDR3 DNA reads TGCAGTGCAAGAGACTGGGACACTGAAGCTTTCTTT.